These 8 T cell receptor beta chains were all obtained from the same sample, sequenced in a study of T cells after yellow fever vaccination. TCRdb re-analysed the 5' RACE reads in MiXCR, keeping a single row per CDR3 protein. Among nearly 350,000 distinct CDR3 sequences, roughly 7.5% were seen once, and the ten largest hold around 17%. Here the sequenced sample was PBMCs, taken about 41 days after the first yellow fever vaccination. Receptors originate from a young man who received the YFV17D yellow fever vaccine.

This chain joins TRBV5-1 and TRBJ2-5, with D maybe TRBD1 (6 bases). Trimming took off 8 bases at V and 4 bases at J, with 18 bases between the two ends. This CDR3 comprises 14 residues. Germline CDR1 SGHRS, CDR2 YFSETQ. The CDR3 protein is CASYPGHLRETQYF. The CDR3, as DNA: TGCGCCAGTTACCCGGGACACCTTCGAGAGACCCAGTACTTC.

The chain carries TRBV9 and TRBJ2-2, with D tentatively TRBD2 (6 bases). Germline V gene sequence: CDR1 SGDLS, CDR2 YYNGEE. V shed 4 bases and J shed 3 bases, with 16 bases lying between them. The CDR3 has 16 residues. CDR3 bases: TGTGCCAGCAGCCCGCGGGGTAGCGGACACACCGGGGAGCTGTTTTTT. This gives the protein CASSPRGSGHTGELFF.

This chain connects TRBV4-1 to TRBJ2-1; D tentatively fits TRBD1 or TRBD2 (5 bases each). V lost 3 bases to trimming and J lost 6 bases, with 9 bases between them. CDR3 length: 13 residues. Germline values: CDR1 MGHRA, CDR2 YSYEKL. CDR3 DNA sequence: TGCGCCAGCAGCCACCCAGGGACCAATGAGCAGTTCTTC. Translated: CASSHPGTNEQFF.

A remark on this clonotype: The junction shows a germline mismatch at one end, possibly a read error. This chain uses TRBV11-2 with TRBJ2-1; no reliable D call. This CDR3 contains 13 residues. Germline-derived CDR1 and CDR2 are SGHAT and FQNNGV. In DNA, the CDR3 is TGTGCCAGCAGGTTAGACACCTACAATGAGCAGTTCTTC. Encoded protein: CASRLDTYNEQFF.

This clonotype came up a few times. The V call is TRBV28, the J call TRBJ2-7; a weak D match, TRBD2 (6 bases). The V end lost 2 bases, the J end lost 6 bases, and 8 bases lay between the germline ends. CDR1 is MDHEN, CDR2 SYDVKM, per germline. The CDR3 totals 12 residues. For the CDR3, the DNA is TGTGCCAGCAGTTTAAGCGGGTTCGAGCAGTACGTC. Encoded protein: CASSLSGFEQYV.

The chain recombines TRBV6-2 or TRBV6-3 with TRBJ2-2; D is possibly TRBD1 or TRBD2 (5 bases each). The CDR3 covers 13 residues. Germline CDR1 is MNHEY and CDR2 is SVGEGT. Deletions cut 8 bases from V and 5 bases from J, with 12 bases between. CDR3 residues: CASGGFETGELFF. The CDR3 region has the DNA TGTGCCAGCGGGGGATTCGAAACCGGGGAGCTGTTTTTT.

Only a few counts were recorded for this clonotype. V is TRBV7-6 and J is TRBJ2-5, with 9 bases that match TRBD1. The CDR3 loop spans 14 amino acids. CDR1 and CDR2 from the germline V gene are SGHVS and FNYEAQ. The V gene end was trimmed by 5 bases and the J gene end by 4 bases; junction bases not matched to a gene: 5. The CDR3 is CASSLPTGGETQYF. As DNA, the CDR3 is TGTGCCAGCAGCCTTCCGACAGGGGGAGAGACCCAGTACTTC.

This clonotype occurred a few times. The chain is built from TRBV7-2 and TRBJ2-1; 9 bases fit TRBD2. The CDR3 length is 16 residues. Germline V lookup: CDR1 SGHTA, CDR2 FQGNSA. Unmatched junction bases numbered 7, after V lost 1 base and J lost 6 bases. The CDR3 sequence: CASSLGSGLASNEQFF. The CDR3 region has the DNA TGTGCCAGCAGCTTAGGATCGGGACTAGCAAGCAATGAGCAGTTCTTC.